The T cell receptor beta chain described here comes from a study of blood T cells in healthy people across ages (dated by TCRdb to between 2015 and 2017). Turning to the overall study: Template switching captured roughly one uniquely barcoded TCR beta cDNA molecule per two T cells in model experiments. The study measured age-related changes in TCR beta repertoire diversity using deep sequencing normalized with unique cDNA molecular identifiers. Donors were grouped into four age groups: young (average 16 years), middle-aged (approximately 41), aged (about 59) and long-lived (just over 80). To avoid experimental bias, donors of different ages were distributed randomly across sequencing lanes. For two donors (one aged 18 to 29 and one aged 80 or older), the study analyzed two additional independent replicas of 1 million unique cDNA reads from the same blood draw.

This clonotype appeared a single time. The clone's antigen remains unknown. Base qualities are not provided; no much larger clone lies one nucleotide away. Libraries came from 5' RACE. TCRdb names Illumina HiSeq 2500 as the instrument used. A second about 7 to 11 cycle PCR used a sample-barcoded 5' primer and a J-beta primer mix. Each TCR beta cDNA molecule received a unique molecular identifier from a template-switch 5' adaptor carrying 12 random nucleotides. Each sample yielded at least 2.5 million CDR3-containing paired-end reads. The Mint cDNA synthesis kit, primed by a TRBC-specific oligonucleotide, was used to synthesize first-strand cDNA from all RNA. Following uracil-DNA glycosylase treatment, all cDNA underwent a first 18-cycle PCR with the universal primers M1SS and BC2_uni_R. Per the authors' processing: For normalization, 1 million high-quality reads, each with a distinct molecular identifier, were randomly selected from each sample. Reads sharing molecular identifiers were discarded rather than binned into consensus sequences. MiTCR, run with a Q25 quality threshold and the strictest error-elimination algorithm, handled CDR3 identification, clonotype clustering and error correction. A nonparametric unseen species model with Euler transformation was used to estimate lower-bound total TCR beta diversity. TCRdb applied fastp at Q25 and MiXCR to the public reads, then kept only in-frame beta chains. Rows with a matching CDR3 protein are joined into one entry that keeps the most common DNA and genes. Clone size and V and J calls follow TCRdb, not the original study. The sample data list approximately 880,000 distinct CDR3 sequences, and roughly 50% of these were observed just once. Jointly, the top ten make up roughly an eighth of the sample.

From a lookup of the germline V gene, CDR1 and CDR2 are SGHNT and YENEEA. Counted from cysteine to phenylalanine, this CDR3 has 16 amino acids. Only the CDR3 part of the read is kept: 48 bases, read in frame from the first base. The V end loses 0 bases and the J end loses 7 bases, and a stretch of 19 bases separates them. General study outcomes and caveats: Total diversity estimates from one million sequenced T cells were considered lower bounds and underestimates. Compared with the aged group, the long-lived group had more naive CD4+ T cells, fewer expanded clones and increased TCR diversity, a pattern suggesting age selection. There was a strong correlation between observed TCR beta diversity and the percentage of naive T cells measured by flow cytometry. As age increased, observed TCR beta diversity per million T cells dropped in a roughly linear way, and a significant reduction was already evident by age about 36. Because donor CMV infection status was unknown, age-related changes in expanded clonotypes were potentially confounded. Because profiling used bulk unsorted PBMCs, naive and antigen-experienced compartments could not be compared conclusively.

Systemically healthy Caucasian individuals from Russia, some 36 in total and aged about 6 to 95 years, were included as donors. Each donor gave approximately 9.3 milliliters of peripheral blood, collected into EDTA-treated Vacutainer tubes. Ficoll-Paque density-gradient centrifugation was used to isolate PBMCs, with at least 7 million per sample. Trizol reagent was used to extract total RNA from PBMCs, with at least 5.5 micrograms per sample. The percentages of naive CD45RAhigh/CD27high T cells were determined by flow cytometry on a PBMC aliquot from every donor. The sequenced sample was blood. The sequence was collected from a young man in good health. Recombination linked TRBV11-3 to TRBJ2-7; tentative D gene TRBD1, with 5 bases matching. The DNA sequence is given as TGTGCCAGCAGCTTAGAACCAGGGCGAAACTACAATGAGCAGTACTTC. This encodes CASSLEPGRNYNEQYF.